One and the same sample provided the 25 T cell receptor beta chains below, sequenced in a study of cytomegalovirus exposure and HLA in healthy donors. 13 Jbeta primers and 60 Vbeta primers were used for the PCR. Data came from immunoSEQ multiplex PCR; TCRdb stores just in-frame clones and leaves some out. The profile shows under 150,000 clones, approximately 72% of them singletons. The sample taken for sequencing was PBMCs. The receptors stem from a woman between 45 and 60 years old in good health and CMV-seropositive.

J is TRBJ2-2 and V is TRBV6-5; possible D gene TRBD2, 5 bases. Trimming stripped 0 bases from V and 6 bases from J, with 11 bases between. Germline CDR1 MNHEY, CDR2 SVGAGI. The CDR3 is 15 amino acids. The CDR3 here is CASSYSRARAGELFF. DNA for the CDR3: TGTGCCAGCAGTTACTCGAGGGCCCGGGCCGGGGAGCTGTTTTTT.

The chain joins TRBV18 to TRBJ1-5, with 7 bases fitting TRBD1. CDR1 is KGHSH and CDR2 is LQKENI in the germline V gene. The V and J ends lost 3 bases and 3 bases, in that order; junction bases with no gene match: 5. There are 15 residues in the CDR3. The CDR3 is CASSPGQQLNQPQHF. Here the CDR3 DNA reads TGTGCCAGCTCACCGGGACAGCAACTCAATCAGCCCCAGCATTTT.

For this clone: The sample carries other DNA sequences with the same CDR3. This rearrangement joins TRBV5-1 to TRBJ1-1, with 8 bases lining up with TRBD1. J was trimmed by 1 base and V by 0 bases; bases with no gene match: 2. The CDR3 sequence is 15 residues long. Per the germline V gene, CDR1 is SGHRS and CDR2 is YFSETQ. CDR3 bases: TGCGCCAGCAGCTTGGTGGGGACAGGGAACACTGAAGCTTTCTTT. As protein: CASSLVGTGNTEAFF. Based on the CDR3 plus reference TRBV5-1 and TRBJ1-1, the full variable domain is KAGVTQTPRYLIKTRGQQVTLSCSPISGHRSVSWYQQTPGQGLQFLFEYFSETQRNKGNFPGRFSGRQFSNSRSEMNVSTLELGDSALYLCASSLVGTGNTEAFFGQGTRLTVV.

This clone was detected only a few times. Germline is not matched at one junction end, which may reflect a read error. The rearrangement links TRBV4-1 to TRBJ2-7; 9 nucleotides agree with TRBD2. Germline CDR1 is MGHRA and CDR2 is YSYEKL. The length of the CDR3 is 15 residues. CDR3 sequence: CASRQGLAGIYEQYF. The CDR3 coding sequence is TGCGCCAGCAGGCAAGGGCTAGCGGGAATCTACGAGCAGTACTTC.

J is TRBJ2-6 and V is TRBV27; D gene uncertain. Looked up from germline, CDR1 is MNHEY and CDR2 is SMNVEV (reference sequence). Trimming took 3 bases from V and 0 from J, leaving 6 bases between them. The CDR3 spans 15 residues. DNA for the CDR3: TGTGCCAGCAGTTTGGCTGGCTCTGGGGCCAACGTCCTGACTTTC. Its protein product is CASSLAGSGANVLTF.

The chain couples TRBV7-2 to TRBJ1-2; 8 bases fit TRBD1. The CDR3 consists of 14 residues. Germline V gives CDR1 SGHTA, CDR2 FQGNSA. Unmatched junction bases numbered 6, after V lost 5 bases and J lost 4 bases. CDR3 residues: CASSSRGQGYGYTF. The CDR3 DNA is TGTGCCAGCAGCAGCAGAGGACAGGGCTATGGCTACACCTTC.

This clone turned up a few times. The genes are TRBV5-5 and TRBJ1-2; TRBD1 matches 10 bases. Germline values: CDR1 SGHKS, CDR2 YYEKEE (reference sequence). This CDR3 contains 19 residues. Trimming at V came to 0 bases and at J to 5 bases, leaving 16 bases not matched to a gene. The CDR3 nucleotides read TGTGCCAGCAGCTTGGTCCCCCCCGGGACAGGGGTTCTTGAGTATGGCTACACCTTC. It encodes CASSLVPPGTGVLEYGYTF.

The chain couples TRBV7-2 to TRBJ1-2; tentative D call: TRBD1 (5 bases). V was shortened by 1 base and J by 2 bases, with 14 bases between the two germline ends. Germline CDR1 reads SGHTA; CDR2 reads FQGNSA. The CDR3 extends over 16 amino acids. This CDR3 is CASSLVSWGENYGYTF. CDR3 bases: TGTGCCAGCAGCTTAGTCTCTTGGGGGGAGAACTATGGCTACACCTTC.

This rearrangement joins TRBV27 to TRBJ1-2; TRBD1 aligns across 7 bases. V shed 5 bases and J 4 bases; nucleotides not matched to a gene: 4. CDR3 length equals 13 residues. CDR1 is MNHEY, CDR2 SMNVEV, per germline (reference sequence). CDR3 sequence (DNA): TGTGCCAGCAGTCTTCAGGGGGTCTATGGCTACACCTTC. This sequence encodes CASSLQGVYGYTF.

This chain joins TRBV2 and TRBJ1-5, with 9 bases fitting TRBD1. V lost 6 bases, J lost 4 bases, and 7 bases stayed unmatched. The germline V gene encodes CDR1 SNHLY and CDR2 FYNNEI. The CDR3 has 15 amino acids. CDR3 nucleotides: TGTGCCAGCAGCACTCGACAGGGGGGGAATCAGCCCCAGCATTTT. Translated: CASSTRQGGNQPQHF.

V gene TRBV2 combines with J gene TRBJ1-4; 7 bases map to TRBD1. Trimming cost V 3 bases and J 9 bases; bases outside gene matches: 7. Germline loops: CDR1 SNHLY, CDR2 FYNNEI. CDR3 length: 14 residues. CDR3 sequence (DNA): TGTGCCAGCAGTGACTACAGGGGTTTTAAAAAACTGTTTTTT. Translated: CASSDYRGFKKLFF.

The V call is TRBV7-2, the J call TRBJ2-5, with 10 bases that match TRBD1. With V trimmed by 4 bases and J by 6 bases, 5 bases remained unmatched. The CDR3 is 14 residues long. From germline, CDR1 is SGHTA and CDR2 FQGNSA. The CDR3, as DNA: TGTGCCAGCAGCTGGACAGGGGGATTAAAGACCCAGTACTTC. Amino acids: CASSWTGGLKTQYF.

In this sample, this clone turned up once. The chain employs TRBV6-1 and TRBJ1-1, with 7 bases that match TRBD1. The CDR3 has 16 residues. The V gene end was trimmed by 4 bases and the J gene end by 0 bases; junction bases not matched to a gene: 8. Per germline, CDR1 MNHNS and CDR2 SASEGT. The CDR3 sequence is CASSVRQGGMNTEAFF. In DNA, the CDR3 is TGTGCCAGCAGTGTCCGACAGGGAGGAATGAACACTGAAGCTTTCTTT.

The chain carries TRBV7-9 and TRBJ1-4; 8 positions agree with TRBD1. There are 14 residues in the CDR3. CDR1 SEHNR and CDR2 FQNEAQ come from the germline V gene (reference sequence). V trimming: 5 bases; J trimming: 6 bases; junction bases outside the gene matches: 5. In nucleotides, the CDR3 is TGTGCCAGCAGCCAGGACAGGGAGGATGAAAAACTGTTTTTT. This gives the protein CASSQDREDEKLFF.

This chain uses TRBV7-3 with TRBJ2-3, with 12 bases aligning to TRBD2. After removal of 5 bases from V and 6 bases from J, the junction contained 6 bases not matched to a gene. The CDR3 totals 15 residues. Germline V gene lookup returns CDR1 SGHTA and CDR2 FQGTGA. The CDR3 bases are TGTGCCAGCAGCCAAGGACTAGCGGGATCCGATACGCAGTATTTT. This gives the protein CASSQGLAGSDTQYF.

The CDR3 loop is CASSPEPQGYGYTF. The CDR3 DNA follows: TGCGCCAGCAGCCCGGAACCCCAGGGTTATGGCTACACCTTC. The chain recombines TRBV5-1 with TRBJ1-2, with D perhaps TRBD1 (5 bases). Trimming cost V 4 bases and J 5 bases, with 15 bases left between them. CDR1 SGHRS and CDR2 YFSETQ come from the germline V gene. The CDR3 spans 14 residues.

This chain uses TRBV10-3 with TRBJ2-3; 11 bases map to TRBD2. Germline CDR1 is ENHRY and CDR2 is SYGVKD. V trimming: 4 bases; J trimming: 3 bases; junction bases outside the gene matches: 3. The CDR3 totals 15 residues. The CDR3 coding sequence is TGTGCCATCAGTGGGGTAGCGGGAGGGACAGATACGCAGTATTTT. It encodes CAISGVAGGTDTQYF.

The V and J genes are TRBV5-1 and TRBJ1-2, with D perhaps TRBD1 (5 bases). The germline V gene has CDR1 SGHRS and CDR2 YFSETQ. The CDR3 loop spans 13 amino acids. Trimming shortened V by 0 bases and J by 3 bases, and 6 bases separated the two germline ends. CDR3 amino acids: CASSLVQDYGYTF. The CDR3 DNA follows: TGCGCCAGCAGCTTGGTACAGGACTATGGCTACACCTTC.

CDR3 in DNA: TGTGCCAGCAGCTTACGACGTGGGAGGGCGACCGGGGAGCTGTTTTTT. This codes for CASSLRRGRATGELFF. The chain links TRBV13 to TRBJ2-2; 7 positions agree with TRBD2. The CDR3 totals 16 residues. V lost 2 bases, J lost 5 bases, and 8 bases stayed unmatched. CDR1 is PRHDT and CDR2 is FYEKMQ in the germline V gene (reference sequence).

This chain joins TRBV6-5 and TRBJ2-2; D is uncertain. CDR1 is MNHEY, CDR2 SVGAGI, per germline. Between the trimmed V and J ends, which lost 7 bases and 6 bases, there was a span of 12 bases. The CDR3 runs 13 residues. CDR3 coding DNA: TGTGCCAGCACTAGGCTGGTTCCCGGGGAGCTGTTTTTT. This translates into CASTRLVPGELFF.

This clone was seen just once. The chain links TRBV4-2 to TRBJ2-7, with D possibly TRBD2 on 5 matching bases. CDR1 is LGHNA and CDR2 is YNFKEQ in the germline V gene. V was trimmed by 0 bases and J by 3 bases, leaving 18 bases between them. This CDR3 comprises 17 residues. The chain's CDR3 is CASSQEVAQRTGYEQYF. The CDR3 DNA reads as TGTGCCAGCAGCCAAGAAGTCGCACAGCGGACGGGCTACGAGCAGTACTTC.

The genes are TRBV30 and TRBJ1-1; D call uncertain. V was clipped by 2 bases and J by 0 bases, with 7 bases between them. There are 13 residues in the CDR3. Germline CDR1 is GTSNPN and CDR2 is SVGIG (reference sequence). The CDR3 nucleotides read TGTGCCTGGAGTCGCCTAATGAACACTGAAGCTTTCTTT. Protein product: CAWSRLMNTEAFF. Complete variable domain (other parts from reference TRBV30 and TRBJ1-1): SQTIHQWPATLVQPVGSPLSLECTVEGTSNPNLYWYRQAAGRGLQLLFYSVGIGQISSEVPQNLSASRPQDRQFILSSKKLLLSDSGFYLCAWSRLMNTEAFFGQGTRLTVV.

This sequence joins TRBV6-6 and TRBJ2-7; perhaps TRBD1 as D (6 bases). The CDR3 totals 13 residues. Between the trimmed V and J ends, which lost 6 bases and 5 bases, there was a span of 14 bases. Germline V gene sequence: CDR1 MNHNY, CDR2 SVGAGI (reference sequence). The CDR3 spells CASRPNRVNEQYF. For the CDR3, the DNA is TGTGCCAGCAGGCCAAACAGGGTTAACGAGCAGTACTTC.

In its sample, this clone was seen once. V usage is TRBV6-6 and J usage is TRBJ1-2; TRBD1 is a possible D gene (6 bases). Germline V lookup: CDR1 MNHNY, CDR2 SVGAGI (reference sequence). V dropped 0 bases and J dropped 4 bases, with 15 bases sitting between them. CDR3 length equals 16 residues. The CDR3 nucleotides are TGTGCCAGCAGTTACTCCGGGCCAGGGGAGGGCTATGGCTACACCTTC. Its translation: CASSYSGPGEGYGYTF.

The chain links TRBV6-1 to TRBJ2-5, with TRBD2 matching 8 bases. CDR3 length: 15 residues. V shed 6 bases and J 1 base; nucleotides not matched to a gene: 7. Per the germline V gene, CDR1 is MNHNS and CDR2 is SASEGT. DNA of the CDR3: TGTGCCAGCAGGCTAGCGGGCCCTTTCCAAGAGACCCAGTACTTC. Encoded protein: CASRLAGPFQETQYF.